This T cell receptor (beta chain) stems from a study of cytomegalovirus exposure and HLA in healthy donors. Regarding the study as a whole: Some public TCRs appeared in many individuals, while most sequences were rare. In vitro data verified a few CMV-associated chains as specific for CMV antigens. A subsequent analysis found that TCR clusters from the first cohort also tended to co-occur in the approximately 110 validation repertoires, with 90% to 95% of cluster scores above 0. The classifier was said to identify cytomegalovirus status with high specificity and sensitivity.

Germline loops: CDR1 MDHEN, CDR2 SYDVKM. Deletions cut 10 bases from V and 0 bases from J, with 15 bases between. This CDR3 has 14 residues. Of note for this clone: The target antigen is unknown.

Produced via immunoSEQ multiplex PCR; TCRdb's table is partial and in-frame only. The table lists 250,000 or so clones, more than 75% of them singletons. The chain employs TRBV28 and TRBJ1-2; maybe TRBD1 (5 bases). What was sequenced was PBMCs. This TCR was sampled from a man between 18 and 35 years old in good health and CMV-seronegative. DNA of the CDR3: TGTGCCACTGAACCCGGGGGAGCTAACTATGGCTACACCTTC. This translates into CATEPGGANYGYTF.